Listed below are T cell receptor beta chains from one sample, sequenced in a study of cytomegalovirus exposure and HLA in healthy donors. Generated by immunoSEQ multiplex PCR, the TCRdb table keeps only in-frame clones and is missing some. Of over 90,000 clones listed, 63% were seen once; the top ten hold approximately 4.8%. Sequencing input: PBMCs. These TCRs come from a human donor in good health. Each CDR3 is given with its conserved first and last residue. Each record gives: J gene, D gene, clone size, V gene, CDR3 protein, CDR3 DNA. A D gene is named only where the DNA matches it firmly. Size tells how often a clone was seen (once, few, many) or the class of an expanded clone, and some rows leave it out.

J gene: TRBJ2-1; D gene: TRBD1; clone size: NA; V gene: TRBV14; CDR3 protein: CASNPGQGYNEQFF; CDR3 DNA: TGTGCCAGCAACCCGGGACAGGGGTACAATGAGCAGTTCTTC
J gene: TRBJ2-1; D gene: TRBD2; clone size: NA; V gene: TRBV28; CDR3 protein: CASSSPKMGGSYNEQFF; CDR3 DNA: TGTGCCAGCAGTTCCCCCAAGATGGGAGGGTCCTACAATGAGCAGTTCTTC
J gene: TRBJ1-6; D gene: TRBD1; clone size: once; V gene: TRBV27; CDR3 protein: CASSLSGQGSFSPLHF; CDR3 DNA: TGTGCCAGCAGTTTATCGGGACAGGGCTCGTTTTCACCCCTCCACTTT
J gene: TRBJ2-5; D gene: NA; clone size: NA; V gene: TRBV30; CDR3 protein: CAWSVPRGTGETQYF; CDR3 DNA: TGTGCCTGGAGTGTACCTCGGGGAACCGGAGAGACCCAGTACTTC
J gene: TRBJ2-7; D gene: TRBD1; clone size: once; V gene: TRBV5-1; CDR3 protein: CASSSTGATYEQYF; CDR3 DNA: TGCGCCAGCAGCTCGACAGGGGCAACCTACGAGCAGTACTTC
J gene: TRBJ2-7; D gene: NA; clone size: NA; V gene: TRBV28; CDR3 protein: CASSRVGEQYF; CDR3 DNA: TGTGCCAGCTCCCGGGTTGGGGAGCAGTACTTC
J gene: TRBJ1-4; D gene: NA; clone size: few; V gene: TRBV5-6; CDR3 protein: CASSLLASTNEKLFF; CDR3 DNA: TGTGCCAGCAGTTTACTCGCTTCAACTAATGAAAAACTGTTTTTT
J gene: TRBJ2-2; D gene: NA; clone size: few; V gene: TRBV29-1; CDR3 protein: CSVESGNTGELFF; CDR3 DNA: TGCAGCGTTGAGTCAGGGAACACCGGGGAGCTGTTTTTT
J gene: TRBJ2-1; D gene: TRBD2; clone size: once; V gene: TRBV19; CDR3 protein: CASSIGRSGGSYNEQFF; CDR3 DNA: TGTGCCAGTAGTATAGGGAGGAGCGGGGGATCCTACAATGAGCAGTTCTTC
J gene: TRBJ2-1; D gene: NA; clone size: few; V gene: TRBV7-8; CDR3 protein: CASTRARGPKNEQFF; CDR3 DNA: TGTGCCAGCACCCGGGCCAGGGGTCCCAAAAATGAGCAGTTCTTC
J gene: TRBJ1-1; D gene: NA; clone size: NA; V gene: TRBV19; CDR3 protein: CASSMRGGAGPYTEAFF; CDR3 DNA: TGTGCCAGTAGTATGCGTGGCGGCGCGGGGCCCTACACTGAAGCTTTCTTT
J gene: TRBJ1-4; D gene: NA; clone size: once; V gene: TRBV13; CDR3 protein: CASSLWATDEKLFF; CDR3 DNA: TGTGCCAGCAGCTTATGGGCCACGGATGAAAAACTGTTTTTT
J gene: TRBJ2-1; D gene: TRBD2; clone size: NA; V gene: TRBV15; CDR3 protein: CATSARASGSSYNEQFF; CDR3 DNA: TGTGCCACCAGCGCCCGGGCTAGCGGGAGCTCCTACAATGAGCAGTTCTTC
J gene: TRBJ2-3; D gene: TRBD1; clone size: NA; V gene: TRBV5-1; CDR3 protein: CASRLIQGATDTQYF; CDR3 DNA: TGCGCCAGCAGGTTAATACAGGGGGCGACAGATACGCAGTATTTT
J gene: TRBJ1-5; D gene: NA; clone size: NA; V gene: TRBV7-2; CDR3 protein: CASSLRPGSNQPQHF; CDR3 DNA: TGTGCCAGCAGCTTACGGCCAGGAAGCAATCAGCCCCAGCATTTT
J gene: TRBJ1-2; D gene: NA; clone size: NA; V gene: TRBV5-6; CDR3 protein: CASSLGRNRYGYTF; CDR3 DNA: TGTGCCAGCAGCTTGGGGAGGAATCGGTATGGCTACACCTTC
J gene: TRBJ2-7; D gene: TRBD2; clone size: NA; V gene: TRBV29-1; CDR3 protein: CSATSGRTDEQYF; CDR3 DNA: TGCAGCGCCACTAGCGGGAGGACCGACGAGCAGTACTTC
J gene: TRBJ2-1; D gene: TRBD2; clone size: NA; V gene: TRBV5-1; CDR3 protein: CASSFSSILAGSYNEQFF; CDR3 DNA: TGCGCCAGCAGCTTCTCCTCTATCCTAGCGGGCTCCTACAATGAGCAGTTCTTC
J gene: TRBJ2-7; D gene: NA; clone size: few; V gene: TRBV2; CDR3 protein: CASMSEFSYEQYF; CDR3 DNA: TGTGCCAGCATGTCCGAGTTCTCCTACGAGCAGTACTTC
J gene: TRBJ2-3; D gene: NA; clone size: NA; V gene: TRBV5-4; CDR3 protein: CASSLPGISTDTQYF; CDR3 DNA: TGTGCCAGCAGCTTACCAGGGATCTCCACAGATACGCAGTATTTT
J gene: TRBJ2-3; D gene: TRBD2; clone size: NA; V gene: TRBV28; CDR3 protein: CASSSVTSGEVVDTQYF; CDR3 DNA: TGTGCCAGCAGTTCCGTGACTAGCGGGGAGGTCGTAGATACGCAGTATTTT
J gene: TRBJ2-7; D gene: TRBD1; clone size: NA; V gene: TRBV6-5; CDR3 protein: CASSPLDRGRSEQYF; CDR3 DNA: TGTGCCAGCAGTCCCCTGGACAGGGGGCGGTCCGAGCAGTACTTC
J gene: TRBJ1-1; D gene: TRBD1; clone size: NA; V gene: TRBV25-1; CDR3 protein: CASSAPGTANTEAFF; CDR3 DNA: TGTGCCAGCAGTGCCCCCGGGACAGCGAACACTGAAGCTTTCTTT
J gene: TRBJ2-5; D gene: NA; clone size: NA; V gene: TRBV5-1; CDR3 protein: CASSFGLSANQETQYF; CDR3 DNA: TGCGCCAGCAGCTTCGGACTGAGCGCGAACCAAGAGACCCAGTACTTC
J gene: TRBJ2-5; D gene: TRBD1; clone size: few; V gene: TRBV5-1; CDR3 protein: CASSLPGTGRETQYF; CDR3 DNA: TGCGCCAGCAGCTTACCCGGGACAGGGAGGGAGACCCAGTACTTC
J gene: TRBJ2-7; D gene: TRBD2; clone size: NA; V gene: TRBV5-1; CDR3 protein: CASSFAGGGYEQYF; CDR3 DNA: TGCGCCAGCAGCTTCGCGGGAGGCGGGTACGAGCAGTACTTC
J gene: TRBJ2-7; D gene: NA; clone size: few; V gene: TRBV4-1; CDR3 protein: CASSYRNWALNEQYF; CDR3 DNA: TGCGCCAGCAGCTACCGGAACTGGGCTCTCAACGAGCAGTACTTC
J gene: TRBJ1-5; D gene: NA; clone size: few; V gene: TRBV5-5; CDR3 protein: CASSLVAGDQPQHF; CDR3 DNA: TGTGCCAGCAGCTTGGTGGCAGGGGATCAGCCCCAGCATTTT
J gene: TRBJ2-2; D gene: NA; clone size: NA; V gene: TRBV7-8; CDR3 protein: CASSLNRAINTGELFF; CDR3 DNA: TGTGCCAGCAGCTTAAACCGCGCTATAAACACCGGGGAGCTGTTTTTT
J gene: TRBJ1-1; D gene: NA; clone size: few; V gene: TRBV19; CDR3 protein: CASSSLRQTLNTEAFF; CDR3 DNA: TGTGCCAGTAGTAGCCTTCGACAGACACTGAACACTGAAGCTTTCTTT
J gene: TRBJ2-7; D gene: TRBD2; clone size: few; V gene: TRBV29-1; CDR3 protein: CSVDIGTSGCNARVFEQYF; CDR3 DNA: TGCAGCGTGGACATAGGGACTAGCGGGTGCAACGCCAGAGTTTTCGAGCAGTACTTC
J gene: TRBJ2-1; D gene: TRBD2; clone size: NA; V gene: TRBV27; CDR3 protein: CASSLIGPGTSGRANNEQFF; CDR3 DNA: TGTGCCAGCAGTTTAATCGGACCCGGGACTAGCGGGAGGGCAAACAATGAGCAGTTCTTC
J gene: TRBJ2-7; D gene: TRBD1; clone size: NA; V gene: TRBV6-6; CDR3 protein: CASSRDRLYEQYF; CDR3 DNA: TGTGCCAGCAGCCGGGACAGACTTTACGAGCAGTACTTC
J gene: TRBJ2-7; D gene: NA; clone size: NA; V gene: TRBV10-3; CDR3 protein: CAISDPGKTYTYEQYF; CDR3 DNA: TGTGCCATCAGTGACCCGGGGAAGACATACACCTACGAGCAGTACTTC
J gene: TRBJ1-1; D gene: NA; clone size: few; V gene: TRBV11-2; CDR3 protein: CASSPSLRGNTEAFF; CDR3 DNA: TGTGCCAGCAGCCCCTCCCTCAGGGGGAACACTGAAGCTTTCTTT
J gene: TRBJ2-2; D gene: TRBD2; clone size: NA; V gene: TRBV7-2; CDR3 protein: CASSLRGLAPGELFF; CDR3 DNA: TGTGCCAGCAGCTTACGGGGACTAGCGCCCGGGGAGCTGTTTTTT
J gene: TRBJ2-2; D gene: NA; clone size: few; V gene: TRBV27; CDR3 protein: CASSFDAGLGELFF; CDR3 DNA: TGTGCCAGCAGTTTTGATGCGGGCTTGGGGGAGCTGTTTTTT
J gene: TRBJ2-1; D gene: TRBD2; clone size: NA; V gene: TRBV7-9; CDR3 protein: CASSRRTSGRALINEQFF; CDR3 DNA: TGTGCCAGCAGCCGCAGGACTAGCGGGAGGGCCCTAATCAATGAGCAGTTCTTC
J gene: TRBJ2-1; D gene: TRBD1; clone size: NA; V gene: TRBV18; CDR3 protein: CASSPVDRGTYNEQFF; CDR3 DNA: TGTGCCAGCTCACCAGTGGACAGGGGAACCTACAATGAGCAGTTCTTC